These 19 T cell receptor beta chains originate from one sample sequenced in a study of cytomegalovirus exposure and HLA in healthy donors. The study ran its PCR with 60 Vbeta and 13 Jbeta primers. Assay used: immunoSEQ multiplex PCR; TCRdb lists only in-frame clones, some missing. This table holds around 150,000 clones, 80% to 90% found once. The specimen was PBMCs. All receptors come from a man aged 18 to 30 in good health and CMV-seropositive.

This sequence joins TRBV7-2 and TRBJ2-2, with TRBD1 identical over 7 bases. The junction had 2 bases not matched to a gene; V was cut back by 4 bases and J by 0 bases. This CDR3 has 15 amino acids. Germline V lookup: CDR1 SGHTA, CDR2 FQGNSA. In DNA, the CDR3 is TGTGCCAGCAGCTCGACAGGGTCGAACACCGGGGAGCTGTTTTTT. Translating gives CASSSTGSNTGELFF.

This clone was picked up a small number of times. The V gene is TRBV12-5, the J gene TRBJ1-1; D remains ambiguous. This CDR3 has 15 residues. V shed 1 base and J shed 3 bases, with 12 bases lying between them. Looked up from germline, CDR1 is LGHNT and CDR2 is FRNRAP. Here the CDR3 reads CASGLAVSGDTEAFF. CDR3 in DNA: TGTGCTAGTGGTTTGGCCGTGAGCGGGGACACTGAAGCTTTCTTT.

This clone was detected only a few times. The J gene is TRBJ1-5, the V gene TRBV7-2, with D perhaps TRBD1 (6 bases). The CDR3 covers 13 residues. Trimming shortened V by 1 base and J by 5 bases, and 6 bases separated the two germline ends. The V gene's germline CDR1 is SGHTA and CDR2 FQGNSA. The CDR3 sequence: CASSLDRDQPQHF. CDR3 in DNA: TGTGCCAGCAGCTTAGACAGGGATCAGCCCCAGCATTTT. Together with reference TRBV7-2 and TRBJ1-5, the CDR3 gives the full variable domain: GAGVSQSPSNKVTEKGKDVELRCDPISGHTALYWYRQSLGQGLEFLIYFQGNSAPDKSGLPSDRFSAERTGGSVSTLTIQRTQQEDSAVYLCASSLDRDQPQHFGDGTRLSIL.

The gene calls are TRBV12-5 and TRBJ2-2; a possible D gene is TRBD2 (6 bases). The CDR3 runs 16 residues. Germline lookup yields CDR1 LGHNT and CDR2 FRNRAP. V lost 0 bases, J lost 6 bases, and 14 bases lay in between. The CDR3, as DNA: TGTGCTAGTGGTTTGGTACTCACTAGCTCTCCCGGGGAGCTGTTTTTT. It yields the protein CASGLVLTSSPGELFF.

The chain is built from TRBV11-2 and TRBJ2-5; 7 nucleotides line up with TRBD1. The V gene end was trimmed by 3 bases and the J gene end by 4 bases; junction bases not matched to a gene: 8. The germline CDR1 and CDR2 sequences are SGHAT and FQNNGV. This CDR3 spans 15 amino acids. CDR3 nucleotide sequence: TGTGCCAGCAGCTTGTCAAGGGGGCGAGGAGAGACCCAGTACTTC. Protein sequence: CASSLSRGRGETQYF.

V and J are TRBV7-2 and TRBJ1-2, with 9 bases aligning to TRBD1. The V segment lost 5 bases and the J segment 3 bases; nucleotides outside the gene matches: 4. The CDR3 is 14 amino acids. CDR1 is SGHTA and CDR2 is FQGNSA in the germline V gene. CDR3 DNA: TGTGCCAGCAGCCCAGGACAGGGGTACTATGGCTACACCTTC. As protein: CASSPGQGYYGYTF.

The sample holds one count of this clone. This chain joins TRBV11-2 and TRBJ2-3, with TRBD1 matching 9 bases. The length of the CDR3 is 15 residues. CDR1 and CDR2 from the germline V gene are SGHAT and FQNNGV. After removal of 1 base from V and 9 bases from J, the junction contained 8 bases not matched to a gene. Here the CDR3 reads CASSLGQGGRGTQYF. The DNA of the CDR3 is TGTGCCAGCAGCTTAGGACAGGGGGGTAGAGGAACGCAGTATTTT.

The CDR3 sequence is CASSPGGVTGELFF. CDR3 nucleotide sequence: TGTGCCAGCAGCCCGGGAGGGGTCACCGGGGAGCTGTTTTTT. This chain connects TRBV7-9 to TRBJ2-2; 8 nucleotides align to TRBD2. V was clipped by 5 bases and J by 4 bases; unmatched bases: 3. CDR3 length: 14 residues. The V gene's germline CDR1 is SEHNR and CDR2 FQNEAQ (reference sequence).

The J gene is TRBJ1-5, the V gene TRBV19, with 7 nucleotides matching TRBD1. CDR3 length: 13 amino acids. Germline V gene data show CDR1 as LNHDA and CDR2 as SQIVND (reference sequence). V gave up 4 bases and J gave up 4 bases; unmatched junction bases: 1. DNA of the CDR3: TGTGCCAGTAGTAGGGACAGAAATCAGCCCCAGCATTTT. Encoded protein: CASSRDRNQPQHF.

This chain connects TRBV10-3 to TRBJ2-3; 10 bases match TRBD1. With 11 bases clipped from V and 3 bases from J, the junction kept 11 bases outside the gene matches. The length of the CDR3 is 15 residues. Germline V gene sequence: CDR1 ENHRY, CDR2 SYGVKD. DNA for the CDR3: TGTGCCGTTCTAAAAGGGACAGGGGTGACAGATACGCAGTATTTT. Protein sequence: CAVLKGTGVTDTQYF.

The chain uses TRBV9 and TRBJ1-1; no clear D gene. Trimming left V 2 bases short and J 3 bases short, with 8 bases between. The CDR3 is 13 amino acids. Looked up from germline, CDR1 is SGDLS and CDR2 is YYNGEE. The CDR3: CASSVRYHTEAFF. The CDR3 DNA follows: TGTGCCAGCAGCGTCAGATACCACACTGAAGCTTTCTTT.

This clone was seen only once. The chain couples TRBV9 to TRBJ1-3; no definite D call. CDR3 length: 15 residues. V lost 4 bases and J lost 2, with 13 bases in between. The V gene's germline CDR1 is SGDLS and CDR2 YYNGEE. The DNA for the CDR3 is TGTGCCAGCAGCATCAGCGGCTCACCTGGAAACACCATATATTTT. Its protein is CASSISGSPGNTIYF.

The genes are TRBV30 and TRBJ2-6, with TRBD2 matching 7 bases. Germline CDR1 is GTSNPN and CDR2 is SVGIG (reference sequence). This CDR3 spans 15 amino acids. The V gene end was trimmed by 0 bases and the J gene end by 2 bases; junction bases not matched to a gene: 1. Written as DNA, the CDR3 is TGTGCCTGGAGTGTGGGGGGGGCTGGGGCCAACGTCCTGACTTTC. As protein: CAWSVGGAGANVLTF.

The V gene is TRBV5-1, the J gene TRBJ2-5; a possible D gene is TRBD2 (6 bases). The CDR3 covers 16 residues. V gave up 2 bases and J gave up 0 bases, with 14 bases separating them. From germline, CDR1 is SGHRS and CDR2 YFSETQ. The CDR3 spells CASSFGVGDYQETQYF. The CDR3 nucleotides read TGCGCCAGCAGCTTTGGAGTTGGGGACTACCAAGAGACCCAGTACTTC.

This clone was seen more than once but under ten times. The J gene is TRBJ2-7, the V gene TRBV30; 7 positions match TRBD1. The CDR3 loop spans 14 amino acids. Germline CDR1 is GTSNPN and CDR2 is SVGIG (reference sequence). Unmatched junction bases numbered 8, after V lost 3 bases and J lost 3 bases. The CDR3 here is CAWSGTATYYEQYF. The CDR3 DNA follows: TGTGCCTGGAGCGGGACAGCGACCTACTACGAGCAGTACTTC.

The V call is TRBV5-1, the J call TRBJ2-7; 8 bases line up with TRBD2. The V and J ends lost 0 bases and 5 bases, in that order; junction bases with no gene match: 7. This CDR3 region has 15 residues. Germline CDR1 SGHRS, CDR2 YFSETQ. The CDR3 DNA reads TGCGCCAGCAGCTTGGCATTCGGGGGGGGCAACGAGCAGTACTTC. Amino acids: CASSLAFGGGNEQYF.

This chain connects TRBV6-5 to TRBJ2-5, with TRBD1 matching 9 bases. Losses at the gene ends were 2 bases for V and 5 bases for J; bases not matched to a gene: 6. The CDR3 length is 15 residues. Germline assignment: CDR1 MNHEY and CDR2 SVGAGI. CDR3 region: CASSYQGQGMETQYF. The CDR3 nucleotides are TGTGCCAGCAGTTACCAGGGACAGGGAATGGAGACCCAGTACTTC.

CDR3 protein: CANRGTGTVYNSNQPQHF. In DNA, the CDR3 is TGTGCCAACCGAGGGACAGGGACCGTCTATAATAGCAATCAGCCCCAGCATTTT. V usage is TRBV19 and J usage is TRBJ1-5, with 9 bases identical to TRBD1. The CDR3 totals 18 residues. Per germline, CDR1 LNHDA and CDR2 SQIVND (reference sequence). Trimming took 10 bases from V and 0 from J; bases not matched to a gene: 16. The variable domain in full, with the rest retrieved from reference TRBV19 and TRBJ1-5, is DGGITQSPKYLFRKEGQNVTLSCEQNLNHDAMYWYRQDPGQGLRLIYYSQIVNDFQKGDIAEGYSVSREKKESFPLTVTSAQKNPTAFYLCANRGTGTVYNSNQPQHFGDGTRLSIL.

V usage is TRBV7-6 and J usage is TRBJ2-5; TRBD1 aligns across 7 bases. Germline V gene data show CDR1 as SGHVS and CDR2 as FNYEAQ. Trimming at V came to 1 base and at J to 2 bases, leaving 10 bases not matched to a gene. This CDR3 is built from 17 residues. CDR3 bases: TGTGCCAGCAGCTTAGAGACAGGGACAATTTTACAAGAGACCCAGTACTTC. This sequence encodes CASSLETGTILQETQYF.